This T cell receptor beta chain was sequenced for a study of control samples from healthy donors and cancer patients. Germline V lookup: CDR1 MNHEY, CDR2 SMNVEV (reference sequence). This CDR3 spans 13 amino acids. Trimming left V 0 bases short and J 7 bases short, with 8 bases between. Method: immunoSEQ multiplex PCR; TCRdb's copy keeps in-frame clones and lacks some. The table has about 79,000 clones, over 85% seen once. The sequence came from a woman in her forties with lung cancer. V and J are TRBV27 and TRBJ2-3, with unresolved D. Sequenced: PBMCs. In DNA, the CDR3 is TGTGCCAGCAGTTTATCGGGCAGTTATACGCAGTATTTT. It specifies CASSLSGSYTQYF.